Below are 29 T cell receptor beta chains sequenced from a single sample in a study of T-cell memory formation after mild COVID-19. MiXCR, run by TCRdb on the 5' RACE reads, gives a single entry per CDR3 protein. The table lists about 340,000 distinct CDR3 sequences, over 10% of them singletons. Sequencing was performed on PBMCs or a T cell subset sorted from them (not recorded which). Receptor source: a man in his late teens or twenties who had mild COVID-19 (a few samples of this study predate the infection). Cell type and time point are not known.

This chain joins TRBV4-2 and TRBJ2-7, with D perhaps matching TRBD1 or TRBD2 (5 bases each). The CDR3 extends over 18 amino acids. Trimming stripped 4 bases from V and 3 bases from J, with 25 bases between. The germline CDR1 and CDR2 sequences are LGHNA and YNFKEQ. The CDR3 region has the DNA TGTGCCAGCAGCCCTCCGGGACCTAGTGTTAGGGAAGACTACGAGCAGTACTTC. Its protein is CASSPPGPSVREDYEQYF.

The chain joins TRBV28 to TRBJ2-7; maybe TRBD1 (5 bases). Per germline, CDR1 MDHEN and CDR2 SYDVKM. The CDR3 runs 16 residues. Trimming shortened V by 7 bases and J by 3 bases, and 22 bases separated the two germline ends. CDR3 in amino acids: CASTSPRAGRIYEQYV. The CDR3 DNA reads TGTGCCAGCACTTCCCCTCGGGCAGGGCGAATCTACGAGCAGTACGTC.

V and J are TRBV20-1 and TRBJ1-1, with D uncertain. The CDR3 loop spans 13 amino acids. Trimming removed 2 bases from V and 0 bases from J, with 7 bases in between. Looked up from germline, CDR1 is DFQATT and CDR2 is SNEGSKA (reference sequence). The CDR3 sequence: CSARSEMNTEAFF. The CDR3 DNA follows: TGCAGTGCTAGATCGGAGATGAACACTGAAGCTTTCTTT.

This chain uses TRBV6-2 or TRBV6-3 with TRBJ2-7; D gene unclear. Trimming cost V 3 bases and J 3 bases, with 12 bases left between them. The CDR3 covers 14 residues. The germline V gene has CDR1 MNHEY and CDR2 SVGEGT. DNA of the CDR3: TGTGCCAGCAGTTATGGGCGTTCCCACTACGAGCAGTACGTC. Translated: CASSYGRSHYEQYV.

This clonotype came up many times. This CDR3 reads CASSQLHGTSGSQETQYF. The CDR3 nucleotides are TGCGCCAGCAGCCAACTTCACGGGACTAGCGGGAGTCAAGAGACCCAGTACTTC. The chain links TRBV4-1 to TRBJ2-5; TRBD2 aligns across 14 bases. The germline gives CDR1 MGHRA, CDR2 YSYEKL. V lost 2 bases to trimming and J lost 2 bases; unmatched junction nucleotides: 7. CDR3 length: 18 amino acids.

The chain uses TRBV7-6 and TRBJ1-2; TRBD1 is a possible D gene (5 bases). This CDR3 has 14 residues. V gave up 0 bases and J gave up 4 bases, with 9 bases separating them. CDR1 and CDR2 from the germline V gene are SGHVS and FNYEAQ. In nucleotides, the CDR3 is TGTGCCAGCAGCTTAGCGCAGGGATTCTATGGCTACACCTTC. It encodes CASSLAQGFYGYTF.

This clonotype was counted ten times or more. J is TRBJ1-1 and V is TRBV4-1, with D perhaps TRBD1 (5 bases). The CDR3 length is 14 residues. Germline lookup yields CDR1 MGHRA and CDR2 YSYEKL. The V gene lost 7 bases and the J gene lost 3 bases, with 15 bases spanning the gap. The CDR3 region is CASTASPGDTEAFF. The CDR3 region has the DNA TGCGCCAGCACCGCGTCCCCGGGGGACACTGAAGCTTTCTTT.

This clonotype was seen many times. This chain's CDR3 is CASSLDGGSYNEQFF. The CDR3 DNA reads as TGCGCCAGCAGCTTGGATGGGGGAAGCTACAATGAGCAGTTCTTC. The V and J genes are TRBV5-1 and TRBJ2-1; either TRBD1 or TRBD2 may fit D (5 bases each). Trimming stripped 0 bases from V and 3 bases from J, with 10 bases between. The germline V gene encodes CDR1 SGHRS and CDR2 YFSETQ. This CDR3 comprises 15 residues.

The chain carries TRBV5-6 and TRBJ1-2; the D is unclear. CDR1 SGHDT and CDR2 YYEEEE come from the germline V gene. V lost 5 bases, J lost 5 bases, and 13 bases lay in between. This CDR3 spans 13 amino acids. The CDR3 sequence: CASRSGGGYGYTF. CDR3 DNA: TGTGCCAGCAGGTCGGGCGGAGGTTATGGCTACACCTTC. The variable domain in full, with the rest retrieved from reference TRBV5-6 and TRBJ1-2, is DAGVTQSPTHLIKTRGQQVTLRCSPKSGHDTVSWYQQALGQGPQFIFQYYEEEERQRGNFPDRFSGHQFPNYSSELNVNALLLGDSALYLCASRSGGGYGYTFGSGTRLTVV.

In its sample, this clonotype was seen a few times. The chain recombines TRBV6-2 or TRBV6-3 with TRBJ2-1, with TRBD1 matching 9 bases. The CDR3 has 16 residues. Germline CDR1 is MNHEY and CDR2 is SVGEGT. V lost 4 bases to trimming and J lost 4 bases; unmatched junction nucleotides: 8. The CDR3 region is CASSSGTGRSYNEQFF. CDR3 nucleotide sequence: TGTGCCAGCAGTTCTGGGACAGGGAGGTCATACAATGAGCAGTTCTTC.

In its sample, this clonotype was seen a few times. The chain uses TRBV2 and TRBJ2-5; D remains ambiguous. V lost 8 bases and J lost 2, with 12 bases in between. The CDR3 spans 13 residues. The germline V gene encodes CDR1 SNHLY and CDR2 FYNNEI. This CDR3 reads CASVLELQETQYF. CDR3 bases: TGTGCCAGCGTGTTGGAATTACAAGAGACCCAGTACTTC.

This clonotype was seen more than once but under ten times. The CDR3 region is CASSYSNGLTGELFF. CDR3 sequence (DNA): TGTGCCAGCAGTTACTCGAACGGTCTTACCGGGGAGCTGTTTTTT. V usage is TRBV6-2 or TRBV6-3 and J usage is TRBJ2-2; no reliable D call. Germline V gene sequence: CDR1 MNHEY, CDR2 SVGEGT. CDR3 length equals 15 residues. V gave up 0 bases and J gave up 5 bases, with 10 bases separating them.

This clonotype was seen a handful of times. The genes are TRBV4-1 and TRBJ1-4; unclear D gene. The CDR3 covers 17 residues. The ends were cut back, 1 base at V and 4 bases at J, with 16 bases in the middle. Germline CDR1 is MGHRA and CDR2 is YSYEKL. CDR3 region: CASSQGSVLSINEKLFF. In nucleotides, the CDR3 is TGCGCCAGCAGCCAAGGGTCAGTCTTGTCAATTAATGAAAAACTGTTTTTT.

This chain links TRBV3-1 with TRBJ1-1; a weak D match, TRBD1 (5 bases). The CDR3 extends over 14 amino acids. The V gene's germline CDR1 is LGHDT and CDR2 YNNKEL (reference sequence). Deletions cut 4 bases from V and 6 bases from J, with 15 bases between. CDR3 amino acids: CASSREEGYPEAFF. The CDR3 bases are TGTGCCAGCAGCCGGGAGGAGGGGTACCCTGAAGCTTTCTTT.

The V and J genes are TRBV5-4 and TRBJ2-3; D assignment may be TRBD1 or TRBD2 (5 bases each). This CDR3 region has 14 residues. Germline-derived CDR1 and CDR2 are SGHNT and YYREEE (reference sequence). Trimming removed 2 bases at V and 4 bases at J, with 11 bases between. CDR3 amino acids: CASSLGTTPDTQYF. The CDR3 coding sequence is TGTGCCAGCAGCTTAGGGACGACCCCAGATACGCAGTATTTT.

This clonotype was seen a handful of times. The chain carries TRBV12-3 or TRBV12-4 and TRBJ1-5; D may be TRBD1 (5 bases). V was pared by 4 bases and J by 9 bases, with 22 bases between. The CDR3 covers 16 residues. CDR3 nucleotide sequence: TGTGCCAGCAGTTACTCCCTCGGGGGTTCGGCGGGGCCCCAGCATTTT. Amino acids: CASSYSLGGSAGPQHF.

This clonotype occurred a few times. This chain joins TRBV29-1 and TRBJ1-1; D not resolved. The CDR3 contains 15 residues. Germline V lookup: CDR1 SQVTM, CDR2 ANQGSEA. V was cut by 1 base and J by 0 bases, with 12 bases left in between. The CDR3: CSVEGRRVMNTEAFF. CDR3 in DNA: TGCAGCGTTGAAGGGCGTCGCGTGATGAACACTGAAGCTTTCTTT.

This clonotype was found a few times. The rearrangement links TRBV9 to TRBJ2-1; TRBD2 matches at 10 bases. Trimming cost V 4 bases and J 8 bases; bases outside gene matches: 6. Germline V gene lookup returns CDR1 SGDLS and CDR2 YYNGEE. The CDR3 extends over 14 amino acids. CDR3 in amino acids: CASSLAGARDEQFF. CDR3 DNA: TGTGCCAGCAGCCTAGCGGGGGCCAGGGATGAGCAGTTCTTC.

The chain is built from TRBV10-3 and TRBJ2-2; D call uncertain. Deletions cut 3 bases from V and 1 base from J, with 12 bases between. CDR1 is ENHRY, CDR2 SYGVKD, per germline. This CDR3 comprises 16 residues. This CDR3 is CAISDPRKRNTGELFF. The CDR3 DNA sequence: TGTGCCATCAGTGACCCGAGAAAGAGGAACACCGGGGAGCTGTTTTTT.

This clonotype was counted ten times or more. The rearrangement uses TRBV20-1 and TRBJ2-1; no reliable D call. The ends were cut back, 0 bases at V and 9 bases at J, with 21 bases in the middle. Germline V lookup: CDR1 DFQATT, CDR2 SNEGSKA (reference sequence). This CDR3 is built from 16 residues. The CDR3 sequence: CSARDVGLSHMGEQFF. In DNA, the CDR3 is TGCAGTGCTAGAGATGTAGGGCTTTCCCATATGGGTGAGCAGTTCTTC.

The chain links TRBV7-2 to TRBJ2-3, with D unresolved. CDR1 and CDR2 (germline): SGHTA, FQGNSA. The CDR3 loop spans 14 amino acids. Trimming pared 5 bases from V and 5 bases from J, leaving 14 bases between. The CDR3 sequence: CASSPRHSEDTQYF. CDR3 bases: TGTGCCAGCAGCCCCCGCCACAGCGAAGATACGCAGTATTTT.

CDR3 nucleotides: TGTGCCAGTAGTCCCCGGCAGGGGTCTTATAATTCACCCCTCCACTTT. Protein: CASSPRQGSYNSPLHF. This rearrangement joins TRBV19 to TRBJ1-6; D may be TRBD1 (6 bases). The CDR3 sequence is 16 residues long. V lost 5 bases, J lost 4 bases, and 15 bases lay in between. Germline V lookup: CDR1 LNHDA, CDR2 SQIVND (reference sequence). Using reference TRBV19 and TRBJ1-6 for the parts outside the CDR3, the full variable domain is DGGITQSPKYLFRKEGQNVTLSCEQNLNHDAMYWYRQDPGQGLRLIYYSQIVNDFQKGDIAEGYSVSREKKESFPLTVTSAQKNPTAFYLCASSPRQGSYNSPLHFGNGTRLTVT.

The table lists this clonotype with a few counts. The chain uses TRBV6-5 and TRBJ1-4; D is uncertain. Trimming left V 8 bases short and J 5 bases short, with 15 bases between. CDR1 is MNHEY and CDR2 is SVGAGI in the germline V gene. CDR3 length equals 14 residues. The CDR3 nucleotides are TGTGCCAGCCGCCGAGCTGGGCCCAATGAAAAACTGTTTTTT. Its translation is CASRRAGPNEKLFF.

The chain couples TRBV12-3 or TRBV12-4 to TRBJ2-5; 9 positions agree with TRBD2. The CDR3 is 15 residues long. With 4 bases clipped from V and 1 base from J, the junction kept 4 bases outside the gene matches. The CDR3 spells CASSSVAGVQETQYF. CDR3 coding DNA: TGTGCCAGCAGTTCGGTAGCGGGGGTCCAAGAGACCCAGTACTTC.

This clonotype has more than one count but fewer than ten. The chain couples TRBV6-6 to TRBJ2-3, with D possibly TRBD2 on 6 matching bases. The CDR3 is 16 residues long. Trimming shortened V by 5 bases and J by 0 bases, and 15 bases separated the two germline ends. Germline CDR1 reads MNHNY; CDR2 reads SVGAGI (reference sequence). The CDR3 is CASSPTPGTSTDTQYF. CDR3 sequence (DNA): TGTGCCAGCAGTCCAACTCCGGGGACTAGCACAGATACGCAGTATTTT.

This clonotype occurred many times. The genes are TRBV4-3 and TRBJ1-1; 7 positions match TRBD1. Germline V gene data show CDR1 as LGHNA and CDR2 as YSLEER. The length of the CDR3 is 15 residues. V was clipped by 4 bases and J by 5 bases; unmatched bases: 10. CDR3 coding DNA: TGCGCCAGCAGCCGCCAGACAGGGAGTGGGACTGAAGCTTTCTTT. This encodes CASSRQTGSGTEAFF.

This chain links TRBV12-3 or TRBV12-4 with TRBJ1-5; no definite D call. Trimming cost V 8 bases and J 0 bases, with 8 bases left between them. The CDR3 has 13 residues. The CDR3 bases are TGTGCCAGCGGGCAGGATAGCAATCAGCCCCAGCATTTT. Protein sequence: CASGQDSNQPQHF.

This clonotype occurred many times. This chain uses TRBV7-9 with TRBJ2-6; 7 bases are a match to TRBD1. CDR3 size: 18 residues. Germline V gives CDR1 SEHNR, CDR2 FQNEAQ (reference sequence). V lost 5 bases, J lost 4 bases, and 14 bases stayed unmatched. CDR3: CASSHWTGPPKGANVLTF. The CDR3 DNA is TGTGCCAGCAGCCACTGGACAGGTCCGCCGAAAGGGGCCAACGTCCTGACTTTC. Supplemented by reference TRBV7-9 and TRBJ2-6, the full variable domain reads DTGVSQNPRHKITKRGQNVTFRCDPISEHNRLYWYRQTLGQGPEFLTYFQNEAQLEKSRLLSDRFSAERPKGSFSTLEIQRTEQGDSAMYLCASSHWTGPPKGANVLTFGAGSRLTVL.

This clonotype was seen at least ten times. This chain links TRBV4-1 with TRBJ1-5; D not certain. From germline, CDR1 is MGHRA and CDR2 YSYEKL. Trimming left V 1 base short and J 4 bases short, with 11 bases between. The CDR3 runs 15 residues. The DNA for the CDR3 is TGCGCCAGCAGCCAAGTAGCGGACGAAAATCAGCCCCAGCATTTT. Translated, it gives CASSQVADENQPQHF.